Detailed here is one T cell receptor (beta chain). In the authors' methods: Amplifying reference gene primers gave estimates of nucleated cell counts. Generated by immunoSEQ multiplex PCR, the TCRdb table keeps only in-frame clones and is missing some. V and J calls and clone size come straight from that table; D and trimming were deduced from the DNA. The sample yields 110,000 or so clones, roughly 90% seen once. The entry originates in a study of blood T cell repertoires in COVID-19. Overall study: The United States, Italy and Spain were the sources of the acute and convalescent COVID-19 samples. T cells, B-cell-depleted T cells, or PBMCs provided the cDNA or gDNA that served as material.

This CDR3 region has 15 residues. The V segment lost 6 bases and the J segment 1 base; nucleotides outside the gene matches: 5. CDR1 SGHTA and CDR2 FQGTGA come from the germline V gene. This TCR came from a human donor with acute or convalescent COVID-19. The donor label of this sample is uncertain. Sequencing was done on a sample of peripheral blood. This chain connects TRBV7-3 to TRBJ2-3; 9 bases agree with TRBD2. The CDR3 DNA follows: TGTGCCAGCAGTCCCCGGACTAGCGGCACAGATACGCAGTATTTT. Translation gives CASSPRTSGTDTQYF.